Described below is a single T cell receptor (beta chain) sequence and its context. Its antigen specificity is not known. Mismatch with germline at one junction end may stem from a read error. The data originate from a study of Graves' ophthalmopathy and Graves' hyperthyroidism (dated by TCRdb to 2017 to 2018). Describing the broader study: Peripheral blood was collected before any treatment was given, at the time of initial diagnosis. TCR beta repertoire signatures were used to distinguish Graves' ophthalmopathy from Graves' hyperthyroidism and to predict progression to ophthalmopathy. In total, around 130 blood samples were TCR-sequenced: 40 to 45 ophthalmopathy, 80 or so hyperthyroidism and some 17 hyperthyroidism-to-ophthalmopathy patients. To explore V-J signatures that distinguish ophthalmopathy from hyperthyroidism, a discovery set of roughly 98 patients was enrolled, made up of about 40 with ophthalmopathy and roughly 55 with stable hyperthyroidism. The independent validation cohort included 18 to 20 hyperthyroidism patients plus 17 patients who later progressed from hyperthyroidism to ophthalmopathy. In roughly 6 hyperthyroidism patients, the T-cell repertoires found in thyroid tissue were compared with those found in blood. Once sampling was done, hyperthyroidism patients were given methimazole at a starting dose of 30 mg daily, while ophthalmopathy patients were given high-dose intravenous methylprednisolone.

Overall results and qualifications from the work: In validation, the model predicted ophthalmopathy progression with about 64% sensitivity and about 73% specificity; some 13 predicted patients were CT-confirmed with GO in a median of around 6.5 months. No statistical method was used to predetermine the sample size, and group allocation was not hidden from the investigators. In cross-validation, the 13-signature model distinguished ophthalmopathy from stable hyperthyroidism with 87.88% sensitivity and 81.08% specificity, while in the test set the corresponding values were approximately 79% and 70%. Most of the expanded thyroid clonotypes with a frequency above 0.001 were also detected in blood, and it was suggested that the thyroid immune response may be reflected by blood repertoires.

A patient counted as having stable hyperthyroidism if there was no progression to ophthalmopathy within 18 months of follow-up. The hyperthyroidism patients were 18 to 65 years old and newly diagnosed, with a disease duration of less than 2 months. Patients were excluded if they had other autoimmune diseases, uncontrolled infections, pregnancy or lactation. Clinical symptoms, serum thyroxine, TRAb, thyroid ultrasound and orbital computed tomography formed the basis of the diagnosis. Ficoll-Paque density gradient centrifugation was used to isolate PBMCs from about 10 ml of fresh peripheral blood. Total RNA was extracted using Trizol reagent, and RNA quality was checked on an Agilent 2100 Bioanalyzer. TCR beta CDR3 regions were amplified from RNA transcripts for repertoire sequencing. HTBI primers and the Qiagen OneStep RT-PCR kit were used in a first-round RT-PCR, which was followed by a second-round multiplex PCR, size selection and purification. Sequencing of the libraries was carried out on an Illumina HiSeq2000 in paired-end mode with 100 bp reads. The study's processing was this. Reads were processed with SOAPnuke, discarding reads with adapters, uncalled bases, mean Phred below 15, or no exact constant-primer or identifier match. COPE v1.2.5 was used to merge the high-quality paired reads. Unique nucleotide sequences were defined as clonotypes and aligned to IMGT TRB V, D and J references using MiTCR v1.1. The analysis was limited to V-J combinations with a frequency above 0.0001, which together covered more than 98% of repertoires. A TCR clonal expansion and chaos score per V-J combination was defined as the ratio of F50 clonal expansion to chaos observed in the TCRdist matrix. Welch's t-statistics and random forest were used to narrow the features down to more than 10 V-J combinations, which were then fed into a naive Bayes classifier. The Morisita-Horn index was used to measure how similar the thyroid and blood repertoires were. TCRdb reran the public reads through fastp at Q25 and MiXCR, keeping productive beta chains. A single entry per CDR3 protein holds the most common genes and DNA from its merged rows. In this record, the V and J calls reflect TCRdb's handling and not the investigators' own analysis. Here the sample has 300,000 to 400,000 distinct CDR3 sequences; approximately 18% occur a single time. The ten most abundant clones make up 2.4% of the sample.

Sequencing used peripheral blood. The clonotype was recovered from an adult woman with stable Graves' hyperthyroidism.

Read as DNA, the sequence is TGTGCCAGCAGTTCTAGCAATCAGTCCCAGCATTTT. Its protein is CASSSSNQSQHF. The chain is made from TRBV12-3 or TRBV12-4 and TRBJ1-5; there is no confident call for the D gene. The cysteine opens and the phenylalanine closes a CDR3 of 12 amino acids. Of the read, only the CDR3 DNA is kept; its 36 bases are in frame from base 1.